What follows are 4 T cell receptor beta chains derived from one specimen sequenced in a study of T cell responses to AZD1222 COVID-19 vaccine. Clones were read by immunoSEQ multiplex PCR, and TCRdb kept only the in-frame ones, dropping some. This table has about 39,000 clones, roughly 85% appearing once. The sample consisted of peripheral blood, taken 28 days after the second dose of the MenACWY control vaccine. Source of these receptors: an adult who received the MenACWY meningococcal vaccine as a control.

The chain recombines TRBV30 with TRBJ1-3; possibly TRBD1 for D (5 bases). Deletions cut 4 bases from V and 0 bases from J, with 7 bases between. The CDR3 contains 13 residues. CDR1 and CDR2 from the germline V gene are GTSNPN and SVGIG (reference sequence). The CDR3 is CAWTGGSGNTIYF. In nucleotides, the CDR3 is TGTGCCTGGACCGGGGGCTCTGGAAACACCATATATTTT. Complete variable domain (other parts from reference TRBV30 and TRBJ1-3): SQTIHQWPATLVQPVGSPLSLECTVEGTSNPNLYWYRQAAGRGLQLLFYSVGIGQISSEVPQNLSASRPQDRQFILSSKKLLLSDSGFYLCAWTGGSGNTIYFGEGSWLTVV.

This clone appeared a few times. The V gene is TRBV30, the J gene TRBJ2-2; D gene ambiguous. CDR1 is GTSNPN and CDR2 is SVGIG in the germline V gene (reference sequence). V dropped 5 bases and J dropped 6 bases, with 7 bases sitting between them. The CDR3 totals 11 residues. CDR3 residues: CAWGEAGELFF. The CDR3 DNA sequence: TGTGCCTGGGGAGAGGCCGGGGAGCTGTTTTTT.

DNA of the CDR3: TGTGCCTGGAGTCAGAGAACGGGGCCCCCGGAGACCCAGTACTTC. Its translation: CAWSQRTGPPETQYF. V usage is TRBV30 and J usage is TRBJ2-5; D may match TRBD1 or TRBD2 (5 bases each). Trimming shortened V by 2 bases and J by 5 bases, and 18 bases separated the two germline ends. The CDR3 runs 15 residues. Germline CDR1 is GTSNPN and CDR2 is SVGIG (reference sequence).

The CDR3 bases are TGCAGCGTTGAACTTGGGGGAGTGGGAGATACGCAGTATTTT. Amino acid sequence: CSVELGGVGDTQYF. The chain links TRBV29-1 to TRBJ2-3, with D possibly being TRBD1 or TRBD2 (5 bases each). This CDR3 is 14 amino acids long. V lost 2 bases, J lost 5 bases, and 14 bases lay in between. Germline lookup yields CDR1 SQVTM and CDR2 ANQGSEA.